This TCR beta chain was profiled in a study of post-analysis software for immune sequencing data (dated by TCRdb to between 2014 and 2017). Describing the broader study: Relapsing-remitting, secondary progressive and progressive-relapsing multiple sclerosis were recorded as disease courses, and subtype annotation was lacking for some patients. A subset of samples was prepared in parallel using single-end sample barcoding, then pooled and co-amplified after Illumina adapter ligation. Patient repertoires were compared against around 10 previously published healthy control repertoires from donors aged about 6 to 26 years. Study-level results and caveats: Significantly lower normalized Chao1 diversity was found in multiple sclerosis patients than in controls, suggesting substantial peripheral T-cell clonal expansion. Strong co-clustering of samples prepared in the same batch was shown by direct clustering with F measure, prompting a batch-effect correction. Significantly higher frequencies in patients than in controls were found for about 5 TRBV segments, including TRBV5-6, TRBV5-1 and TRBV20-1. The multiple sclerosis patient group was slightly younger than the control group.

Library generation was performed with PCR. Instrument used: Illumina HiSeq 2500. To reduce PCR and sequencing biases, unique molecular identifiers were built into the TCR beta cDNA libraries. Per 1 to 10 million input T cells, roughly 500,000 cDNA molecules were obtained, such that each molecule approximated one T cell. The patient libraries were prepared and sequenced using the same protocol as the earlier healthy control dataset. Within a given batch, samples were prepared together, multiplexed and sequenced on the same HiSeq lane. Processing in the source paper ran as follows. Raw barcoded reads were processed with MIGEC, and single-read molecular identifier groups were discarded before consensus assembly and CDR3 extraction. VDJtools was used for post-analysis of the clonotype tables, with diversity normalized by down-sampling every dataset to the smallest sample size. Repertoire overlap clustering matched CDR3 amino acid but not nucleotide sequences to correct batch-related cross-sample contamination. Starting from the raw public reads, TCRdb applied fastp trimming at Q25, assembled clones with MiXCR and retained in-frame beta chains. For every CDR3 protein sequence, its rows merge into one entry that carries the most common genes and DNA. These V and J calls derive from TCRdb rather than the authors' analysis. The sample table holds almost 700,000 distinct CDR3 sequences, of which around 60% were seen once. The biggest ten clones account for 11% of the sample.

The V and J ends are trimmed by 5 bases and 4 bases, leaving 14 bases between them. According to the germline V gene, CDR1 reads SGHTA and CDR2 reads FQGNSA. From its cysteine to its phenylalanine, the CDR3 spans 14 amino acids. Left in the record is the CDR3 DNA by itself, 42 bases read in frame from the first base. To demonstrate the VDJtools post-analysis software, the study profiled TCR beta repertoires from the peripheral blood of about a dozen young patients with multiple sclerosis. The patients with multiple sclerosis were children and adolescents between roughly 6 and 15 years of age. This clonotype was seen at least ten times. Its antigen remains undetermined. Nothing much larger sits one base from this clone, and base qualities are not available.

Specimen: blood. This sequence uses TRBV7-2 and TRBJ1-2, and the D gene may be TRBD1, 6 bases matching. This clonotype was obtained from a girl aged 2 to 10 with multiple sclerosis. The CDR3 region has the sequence CASSPQGGPYGYTF. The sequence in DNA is TGTGCCAGCAGCCCCCAAGGGGGGCCCTATGGCTACACCTTC.